One sample yielded the 15 T cell receptor beta chains listed below, sequenced in a study of beta chain features in type 1 diabetes. Expressed TCRB transcripts were sequenced because the isolated RNA had all been reverse transcribed beforehand. TCRdb's copy holds only in-frame clones and misses some; the assay was immunoSEQ multiplex PCR. The sample carries around 430,000 clones, about 30% recorded once. The sequenced sample consisted of naive CD4+ T cells from blood. The receptors were gathered from a man younger than 35 in good health.

Details on this clone: One end of the junction varies from germline; a read error may be responsible. The chain recombines TRBV14 with TRBJ2-1; the D gene could be TRBD1 or TRBD2 (5 bases each). The CDR3 loop spans 16 amino acids. Germline CDR1 and CDR2: SGHDN and FVKESK. CDR3 loop: CASSQRPGTSHNEQFF. Written as DNA, the CDR3 is TGTGCCAGCAGTCAAAGGCCCGGGACCTCTCACAACGAGCAGTTCTTC.

This clone was seen only a few times. The gene calls are TRBV15 and TRBJ1-5, with D unclear. CDR1 is LNHNV and CDR2 is YYDKDF in the germline V gene (reference sequence). With 0 bases removed from V and 11 bases from J, the gap between germline ends came to 11 bases. CDR3 size: 13 residues. The CDR3 region has the DNA TGTGCCACCAGCAGAGATGCCGACGCAGCCCAGCATTTT. As protein: CATSRDADAAQHF.

This clone was found a few times. The sample contains more than one DNA sequence encoding this CDR3. The rearrangement joins TRBV7-2 to TRBJ2-3, with D uncertain. Trimming stripped 1 base from V and 2 bases from J, with 7 bases between. The CDR3 is 14 residues long. Germline V gene data show CDR1 as SGHTA and CDR2 as FQGNSA. The CDR3 bases are TGTGCCAGCAGCTTAGGGTTGGTCACAGATACGCAGTATTTT. This gives the protein CASSLGLVTDTQYF.

This chain links TRBV28 with TRBJ2-7; no firm D call. The CDR3 is 12 amino acids. Deletions cut 2 bases from V and 6 bases from J, with 8 bases between. Germline V CDR1 and CDR2: MDHEN, SYDVKM. The CDR3: CASSLPGLEQYF. CDR3 bases: TGTGCCAGCAGTTTACCCGGGCTCGAGCAGTACTTC.

The rearrangement uses TRBV27 and TRBJ2-7; D uncertain. The CDR3 extends over 12 amino acids. The V end lost 4 bases, the J end lost 4 bases, and 8 bases lay between the germline ends. The V gene's germline CDR1 is MNHEY and CDR2 SMNVEV (reference sequence). CDR3 sequence reads: CASSSRTYEQYF. The CDR3 DNA is TGTGCCAGCAGTTCCCGGACGTACGAGCAGTACTTC.

The table lists this clone with a few counts. The J gene is TRBJ2-3, the V gene TRBV21-1; the table's D call of TRBD2 was not tested on the DNA. TRBV21-1 is described as a pseudogene. The CDR3 has 18 residues. This CDR3 reads CASSKREEVASSTDTQYF. CDR3 DNA: TGTGCCAGCAGCAAACGGGAGGAGGTTGCCAGTTCCACAGATACGCAGTATTTT.

The J gene is TRBJ2-3, the V gene TRBV7-3; D may be TRBD1 (6 bases). Germline V gives CDR1 SGHTA, CDR2 FQGTGA. V was cut by 2 bases and J by 3 bases, with 15 bases left in between. The CDR3 has 16 amino acids. The CDR3 here is CASSLAPGEGTDTQYF. In nucleotides, the CDR3 is TGTGCCAGCAGCTTAGCGCCAGGGGAAGGGACAGATACGCAGTATTTT. Looking up the rest from reference TRBV7-3 and TRBJ2-3 gives the full variable domain: GAGVSQTPSNKVTEKGKYVELRCDPISGHTALYWYRQSLGQGPEFLIYFQGTGAADDSGLPNDRFFAVRPEGSVSTLKIQRTERGDSAVYLCASSLAPGEGTDTQYFGPGTRLTVL.

The sample holds a few counts of this clone. V is TRBV16 and J is TRBJ2-1; the match to TRBD1 covers 9 bases. V gave up 4 bases and J gave up 1 base; unmatched junction bases: 2. This CDR3 contains 15 residues. Germline V CDR1 and CDR2: KGHSY, FQNENV. The CDR3 loop reads CASSPDRGSYNEQFF. The CDR3 DNA is TGTGCCAGCAGCCCGGACAGGGGATCCTACAATGAGCAGTTCTTC. Complete variable domain (other parts from reference TRBV16 and TRBJ2-1): GEEVAQTPKHLVRGEGQKAKLYCAPIKGHSYVFWYQQVLKNEFKFLISFQNENVFDETGMPKERFSAKCLPNSPCSLEIQATKLEDSAVYFCASSPDRGSYNEQFFGPGTRLTVL.

Comment on this clone: A much larger clone lies one base from this, so it may be a read error. This chain joins TRBV7-9 and TRBJ1-4; 10 nucleotides align to TRBD1. From germline, CDR1 is SEHNR and CDR2 FQNEAQ (reference sequence). This CDR3 comprises 14 residues. J lost 4 bases, V lost 6 bases, and 2 bases had no gene match. Here the CDR3 DNA reads TGTGCCAGCAGGGGACAGGGGAATAATGAAAAACTGTTTTTT. The encoded protein is CASRGQGNNEKLFF.

This clone was counted only a few times. The chain uses TRBV28 and TRBJ2-5; 8 bases match TRBD1. Germline loops: CDR1 MDHEN, CDR2 SYDVKM. After removal of 4 bases from V and 4 bases from J, the junction contained 8 bases not matched to a gene. The CDR3 sequence is 15 residues long. In nucleotides, the CDR3 is TGTGCCAGCAGTTCTCGGACAGGGAGGCGAGAGACCCAGTACTTC. Protein sequence: CASSSRTGRRETQYF.

V and J are TRBV4-1 and TRBJ2-5; D perhaps matches TRBD1 (5 bases). The CDR3 runs to 15 residues. Germline values: CDR1 MGHRA, CDR2 YSYEKL. V was trimmed by 0 bases and J by 1 base, leaving 9 bases between them. CDR3 bases: TGCGCCAGCAGCCAAGATCCCCAGGGCCAAGAGACCCAGTACTTC. Residues: CASSQDPQGQETQYF.

This clone occurred a few times. The chain couples TRBV9 to TRBJ2-1, with D uncertain. V gave up 6 bases and J gave up 4 bases, with 8 bases separating them. The germline V gene encodes CDR1 SGDLS and CDR2 YYNGEE. This CDR3 has 12 residues. In DNA, the CDR3 is TGTGCCAGCAATCACGATTACAATGAGCAGTTCTTC. Its protein is CASNHDYNEQFF.

This rearrangement joins TRBV9 to TRBJ2-1; TRBD2 agrees at 9 bases. Unmatched junction bases numbered 5, after V lost 3 bases and J lost 4 bases. The germline gives CDR1 SGDLS, CDR2 YYNGEE. The CDR3 has 15 residues. The CDR3 bases are TGTGCCAGCAGCGGTACTAGCGGGCTTTACAATGAGCAGTTCTTC. Translating gives CASSGTSGLYNEQFF.

This sequence joins TRBV6-5 and TRBJ2-3; 9 nucleotides agree with TRBD1. Germline V gives CDR1 MNHEY, CDR2 SVGAGI. V gave up 7 bases and J gave up 2 bases; unmatched junction bases: 1. There are 13 residues in the CDR3. As DNA, the CDR3 is TGTGCCAGCAAACAGGGGGCCACAGATACGCAGTATTTT. Its protein is CASKQGATDTQYF.

Only a few counts were recorded for this clone. The V call is TRBV7-2, the J call TRBJ2-5; 8 bases map to TRBD2. Per the germline V gene, CDR1 is SGHTA and CDR2 is FQGNSA. V gave up 1 base and J gave up 4 bases; unmatched junction bases: 8. There are 16 residues in the CDR3. The CDR3 DNA is TGTGCCAGCAGCTTAGGACTAGCGAGAGGGTTAGAGACCCAGTACTTC. Protein product: CASSLGLARGLETQYF. Combining the CDR3 with reference TRBV7-2 and TRBJ2-5 gives the whole variable domain GAGVSQSPSNKVTEKGKDVELRCDPISGHTALYWYRQSLGQGLEFLIYFQGNSAPDKSGLPSDRFSAERTGGSVSTLTIQRTQQEDSAVYLCASSLGLARGLETQYFGPGTRLLVL.